This T cell receptor (beta chain) was obtained from a study of OX40 agonist ivuxolimab in advanced cancers. This CDR3 is 14 amino acids long. Trimming left V 2 bases short and J 0 bases short, with 8 bases between. In germline, CDR1 is SEHNR, CDR2 FQNEAQ (reference sequence). Produced via immunoSEQ multiplex PCR; TCRdb's table is partial and in-frame only. This repertoire shows some 46,000 clones, about 80% found once; its top ten account for under 5%. The sample consisted of CD4+ or CD8+ T cells sorted from blood, taken in a trial of the OX40 agonist ivuxolimab. The chain links TRBV7-9 to TRBJ2-7; D gene unclear. The sequence came from an adult with an advanced solid tumor such as melanoma, head and neck, liver or kidney cancer. The CDR3 loop reads CASSLQGISYEQYF. CDR3 DNA sequence: TGTGCCAGCAGCTTACAAGGGATCTCCTACGAGCAGTACTTC. Supplemented by reference TRBV7-9 and TRBJ2-7, the full variable domain reads DTGVSQNPRHKITKRGQNVTFRCDPISEHNRLYWYRQTLGQGPEFLTYFQNEAQLEKSRLLSDRFSAERPKGSFSTLEIQRTEQGDSAMYLCASSLQGISYEQYFGPGTRLTVT.